The T cell receptor (beta chain) under discussion was sequenced for a study of identifying expanded T cells in peripheral blood. This table comes from immunoSEQ multiplex PCR, and its TCRdb copy is limited to in-frame clones, with some not included. The table has some 70,000 clones, 85% to 90% seen once; the top ten hold 3% to 4%. The CDR3 totals 14 residues. CDR1 SGHRS and CDR2 YFSETQ come from the germline V gene. V was clipped by 4 bases and J by 7 bases; unmatched bases: 7. During the collection period, no donor immune events like infections were recorded. On this clone: The target antigen is unknown.

Findings of the study overall: Differentially abundant clones: roughly 1.2 between replicates, around 16 at roughly 15 days, 18 to 20 at four. Across healthy donors, higher total template counts meant significantly greater approximately two-week count variance.

The source material was blood. This sequence joins TRBV5-1 and TRBJ2-1, with 8 positions matching TRBD2. This clonotype was sampled from a person aged 18 to 70 in good health. The chain's CDR3 is CASSPGLGWNEQFF. The CDR3 coding sequence is TGCGCCAGCAGCCCGGGACTAGGGTGGAATGAGCAGTTCTTC.